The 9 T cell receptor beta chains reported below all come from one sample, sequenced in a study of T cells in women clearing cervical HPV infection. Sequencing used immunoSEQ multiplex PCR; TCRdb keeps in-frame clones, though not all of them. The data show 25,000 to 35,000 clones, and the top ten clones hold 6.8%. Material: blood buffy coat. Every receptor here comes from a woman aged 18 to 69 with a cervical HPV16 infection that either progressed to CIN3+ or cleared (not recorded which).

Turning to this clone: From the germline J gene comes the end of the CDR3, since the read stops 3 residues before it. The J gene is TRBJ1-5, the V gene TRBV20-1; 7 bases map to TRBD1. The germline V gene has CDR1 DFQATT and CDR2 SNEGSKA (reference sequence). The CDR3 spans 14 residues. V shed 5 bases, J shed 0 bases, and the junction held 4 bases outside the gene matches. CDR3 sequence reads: CSASTGDSNQPQHF. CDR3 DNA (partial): TGCAGTGCTTCTACAGGGGATAGCAATCAGCCC.

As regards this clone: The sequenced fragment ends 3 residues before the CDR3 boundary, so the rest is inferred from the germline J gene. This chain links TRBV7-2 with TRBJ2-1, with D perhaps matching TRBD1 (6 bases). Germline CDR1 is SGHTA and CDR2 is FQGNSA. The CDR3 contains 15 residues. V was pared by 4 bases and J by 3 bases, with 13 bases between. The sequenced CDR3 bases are TGTGCCAGCAGCTCGTGGACAGAATACTACAATGAG. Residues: CASSSWTEYYNE. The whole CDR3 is CASSSWTEYYNEQFF.

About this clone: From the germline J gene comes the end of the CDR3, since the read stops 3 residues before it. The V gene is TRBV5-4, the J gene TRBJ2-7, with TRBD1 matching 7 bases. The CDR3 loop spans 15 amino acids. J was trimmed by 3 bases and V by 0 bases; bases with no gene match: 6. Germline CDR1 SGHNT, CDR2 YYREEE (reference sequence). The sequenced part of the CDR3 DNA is TGTGCCAGCAGCTTGGGACAGGGCTCCTTCTACGAG. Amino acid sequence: CASSLGQGSFYE. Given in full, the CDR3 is CASSLGQGSFYEQYF.

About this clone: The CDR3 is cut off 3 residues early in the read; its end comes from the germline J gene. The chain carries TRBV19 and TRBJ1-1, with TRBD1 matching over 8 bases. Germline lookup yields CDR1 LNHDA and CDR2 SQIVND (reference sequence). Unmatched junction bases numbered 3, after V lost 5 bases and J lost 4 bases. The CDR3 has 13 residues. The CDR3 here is CASSAGQGTEAFF. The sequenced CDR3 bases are TGTGCCAGTAGTGCCGGACAGGGCACTGAA. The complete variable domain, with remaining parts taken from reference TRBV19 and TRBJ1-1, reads DGGITQSPKYLFRKEGQNVTLSCEQNLNHDAMYWYRQDPGQGLRLIYYSQIVNDFQKGDIAEGYSVSREKKESFPLTVTSAQKNPTAFYLCASSAGQGTEAFFGQGTRLTVV.

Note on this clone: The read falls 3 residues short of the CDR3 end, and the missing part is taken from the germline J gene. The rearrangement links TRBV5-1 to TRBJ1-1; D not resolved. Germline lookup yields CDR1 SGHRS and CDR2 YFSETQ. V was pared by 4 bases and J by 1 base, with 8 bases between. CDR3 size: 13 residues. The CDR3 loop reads CASSQTRNTEAFF. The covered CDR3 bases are TGCGCCAGCAGCCAGACACGGAACACTGAA.

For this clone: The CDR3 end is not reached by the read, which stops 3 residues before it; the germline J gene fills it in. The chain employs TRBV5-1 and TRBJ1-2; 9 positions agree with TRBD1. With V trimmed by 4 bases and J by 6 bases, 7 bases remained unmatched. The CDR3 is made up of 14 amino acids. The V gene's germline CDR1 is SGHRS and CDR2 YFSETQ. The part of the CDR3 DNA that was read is TGCGCCAGCAGCACACGGACAGGGGAGAATGGC. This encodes CASSTRTGENG. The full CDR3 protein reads CASSTRTGENGYTF.

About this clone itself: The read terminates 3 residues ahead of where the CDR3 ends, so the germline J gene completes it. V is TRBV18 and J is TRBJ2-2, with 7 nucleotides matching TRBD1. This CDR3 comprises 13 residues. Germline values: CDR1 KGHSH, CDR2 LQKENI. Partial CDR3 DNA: TGTGCCAGCTCACGGGGACAGACTGAAAAG. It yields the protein CASSRGQTEK. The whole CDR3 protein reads CASSRGQTEKLFF.

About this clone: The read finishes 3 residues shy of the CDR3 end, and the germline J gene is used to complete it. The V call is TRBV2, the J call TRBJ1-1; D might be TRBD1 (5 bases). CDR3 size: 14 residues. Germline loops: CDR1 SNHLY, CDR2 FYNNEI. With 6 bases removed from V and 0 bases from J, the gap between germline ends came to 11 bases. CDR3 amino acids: CASRNRMVNTEAFF. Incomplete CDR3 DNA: TGTGCCAGCAGGAACAGGATGGTGAACACTGAA.

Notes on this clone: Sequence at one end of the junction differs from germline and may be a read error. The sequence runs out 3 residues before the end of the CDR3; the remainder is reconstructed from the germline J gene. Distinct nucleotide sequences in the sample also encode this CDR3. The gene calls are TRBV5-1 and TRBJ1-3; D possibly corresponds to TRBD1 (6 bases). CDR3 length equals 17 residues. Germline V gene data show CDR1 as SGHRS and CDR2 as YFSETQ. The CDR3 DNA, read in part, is TGCGCCAGCAGCTTGGAGCACAGGGCTGTCTCTGGAAACACT. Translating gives CASSLEHRAVSGNT. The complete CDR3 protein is CASSLEHRAVSGNTIYF.